What follows are 19 T cell receptor beta chains derived from one specimen sequenced in a study of T-cell reconstitution after alpha-beta-depleted transplantation in children. During its preparation, the TCRbeta library received unique molecular identifiers. TCRdb ran MiXCR on the PCR reads and lists one entry per CDR3 protein. The table includes about 830,000 distinct CDR3 sequences, 15% to 20% detected once. Sequencing used PBMCs, mostly from graft donor cells, obtained 360 days after TCRalphabeta/CD19-depleted stem cell transplant. The origin of the receptors is a male patient aged 10 to 17 who had a stem cell transplant for acute lymphoblastic leukemia, so the T cells may come from the graft donor.

This clonotype has more than one count but fewer than ten. The rearrangement joins TRBV5-1 to TRBJ2-7, with 9 bases aligning to TRBD2. Trimming cost V 0 bases and J 5 bases; bases outside gene matches: 6. The germline V gene has CDR1 SGHRS and CDR2 YFSETQ. The length of the CDR3 is 15 residues. The CDR3 nucleotides are TGCGCCAGCAGCTTGGAAAGCGGGAGGAGGCACGAGCAGTACTTC. Protein product: CASSLESGRRHEQYF.

This clonotype was seen many times. V is TRBV18 and J is TRBJ2-2, with D possibly being TRBD1 (6 bases). Germline V gene data show CDR1 as KGHSH and CDR2 as LQKENI. There are 15 residues in the CDR3. V lost 6 bases to trimming and J lost 2 bases, with 13 bases between them. In DNA form, the CDR3 reads TGTGCCAGCTCCCGACAGGCATCTAACACCGGGGAGCTGTTTTTT. Protein: CASSRQASNTGELFF.

The V and J genes are TRBV5-1 and TRBJ2-1, with TRBD2 identical over 12 bases. V lost 4 bases to trimming and J lost 7 bases; unmatched junction nucleotides: 6. CDR1 SGHRS and CDR2 YFSETQ come from the germline V gene. This CDR3 has 15 residues. CDR3 coding DNA: TGCGCCAGCAGCCGGGAGGGGACTAGCGGGAATGAGCAGTTCTTC. Translated, it gives CASSREGTSGNEQFF.

The rearrangement links TRBV10-3 to TRBJ1-2; D gene ambiguous. Per germline, CDR1 ENHRY and CDR2 SYGVKD. Trimming removed 2 bases from V and 4 bases from J, with 17 bases in between. CDR3 length: 16 amino acids. The CDR3 region has the DNA TGTGCCATCAGTGAGCGTGGCAGACAAGCCAGCTATGGCTACACCTTC. Its protein is CAISERGRQASYGYTF.

The chain uses TRBV6-1 and TRBJ1-6, with TRBD1 matching 8 bases. The V segment lost 10 bases and the J segment 7 bases; nucleotides outside the gene matches: 21. The CDR3 has 18 amino acids. Germline V CDR1 and CDR2: MNHNS, SASEGT. CDR3 loop: CATDRIRGPGGPNSPLHF. The CDR3 nucleotides read TGTGCCACCGATCGTATCAGGGGGCCCGGAGGCCCAAATTCACCCCTCCACTTT.

This clonotype was seen at least ten times. The CDR3 loop reads CASSYGPGATDTQYF. DNA of the CDR3: TGTGCCAGCAGCTATGGGCCCGGGGCCACAGATACGCAGTATTTT. V is TRBV7-3 and J is TRBJ2-3; D may be TRBD1 or TRBD2 (5 bases each). The V gene's germline CDR1 is SGHTA and CDR2 FQGTGA. V gave up 4 bases and J gave up 2 bases, with 13 bases separating them. The CDR3 totals 15 residues.

This clonotype is a singleton in its sample. A much more abundant neighbour one base away suggests this may be a read error. The conserved final phenylalanine or tryptophan is absent from the CDR3, which likely points to a read error. V and J are TRBV12-3 or TRBV12-4 and TRBJ2-7; D is unclear. Trimming shortened V by 3 bases and J by 4 bases, and 10 bases separated the two germline ends. This CDR3 has 13 residues. In DNA, the CDR3 is TGTGCCAGCAGTTTTGCACCCGTTTACGAGCAGTACTTG. It encodes CASSFAPVYEQYL.

This clonotype was detected only a few times. The V call is TRBV7-9, the J call TRBJ2-3; D possibly matches TRBD1 or TRBD2 (5 bases each). Trimming took off 1 base at V and 2 bases at J, with 13 bases between the two ends. The CDR3 runs to 16 residues. Germline CDR1 SEHNR, CDR2 FQNEAQ (reference sequence). Here the CDR3 reads CASSLGVTGTTDTQYF. CDR3 in DNA: TGTGCCAGCAGCTTAGGAGTGACGGGGACCACAGATACGCAGTATTTT.

This clonotype was found many times. The genes are TRBV29-1 and TRBJ1-4; D possibly corresponds to TRBD1 (5 bases). The length of the CDR3 is 12 residues. The V gene's germline CDR1 is SQVTM and CDR2 ANQGSEA. V dropped 5 bases and J dropped 6 bases, with 10 bases sitting between them. The CDR3 nucleotides are TGCAGCGTTACAGGAGAGGATGAAAAACTGTTTTTT. Its translation: CSVTGEDEKLFF. Full variable domain (rest looked up from reference TRBV29-1 and TRBJ1-4): SAVISQKPSRDICQRGTSLTIQCQVDSQVTMMFWYRQQPGQSLTLIATANQGSEATYESGFVIDKFPISRPNLTFSTLTVSNMSPEDSSIYLCSVTGEDEKLFFGSGTQLSVL.

The chain is built from TRBV5-1 and TRBJ1-1; D not certain. CDR3 length equals 14 residues. Trimming removed 4 bases from V and 0 bases from J, with 10 bases in between. CDR1 and CDR2 from the germline V gene are SGHRS and YFSETQ. DNA for the CDR3: TGCGCCAGCAGCGCCCGTAACCTGAACACTGAAGCTTTCTTT. This sequence encodes CASSARNLNTEAFF.

This clonotype occurred a few times. The rearrangement joins TRBV12-3 or TRBV12-4 to TRBJ2-2; tentatively, D is TRBD2 (6 bases). V lost 4 bases, J lost 2 bases, and 11 bases lay in between. The CDR3 extends over 15 amino acids. Here the CDR3 DNA reads TGTGCCAGCAGTTGGCTAGCGAGAAACACCGGGGAGCTGTTTTTT. Protein sequence: CASSWLARNTGELFF.

The chain combines TRBV12-3 or TRBV12-4 with TRBJ2-1; TRBD1 might be the D (5 bases). This CDR3 has 18 amino acids. V lost 2 bases, J lost 2 bases, and 19 bases lay in between. The CDR3 region is CASSLNWVQGRAYNEQFF. The DNA of the CDR3 is TGTGCCAGCAGTTTAAATTGGGTGCAGGGCCGGGCCTACAATGAGCAGTTCTTC.

Only a few counts were recorded for this clonotype. The chain employs TRBV6-2 or TRBV6-3 and TRBJ2-1; D uncertain. CDR3 size: 17 residues. The V end lost 5 bases, the J end lost 6 bases, and 23 bases lay between the germline ends. Germline values: CDR1 MNHEY, CDR2 SVGEGT. The CDR3 DNA reads TGTGCCAGCAGTCGTCCTTTCGTCAAACGCGGCTCCAATGAGCAGTTCTTC. Translated: CASSRPFVKRGSNEQFF.

The CDR3 loop is CASSPGIASGNTIYF. CDR3 nucleotide sequence: TGTGCCAGCAGCCCGGGGATAGCCTCTGGAAACACCATATATTTT. The V call is TRBV7-3, the J call TRBJ1-3, with D unclear. Trimming stripped 5 bases from V and 0 bases from J, with 11 bases between. CDR1 SGHTA and CDR2 FQGTGA come from the germline V gene. The CDR3 covers 15 residues.

The chain has TRBV6-5 and TRBJ1-3; D is ambiguous. The CDR3 is 16 residues long. V was cut by 4 bases and J by 0 bases, with 13 bases left in between. Germline V gene sequence: CDR1 MNHEY, CDR2 SVGAGI. CDR3 nucleotides: TGTGCCAGCAGTTCCAGTCGCTCCTTCTCTGGAAACACCATATATTTT. Translated: CASSSSRSFSGNTIYF.

This clonotype was seen a handful of times. The rearrangement links TRBV4-1 to TRBJ2-1; 10 bases map to TRBD1. This CDR3 contains 17 residues. V lost 0 bases and J lost 6; bases outside the gene matches: 8. Looked up from germline, CDR1 is MGHRA and CDR2 is YSYEKL. CDR3 in DNA: TGCGCCAGCAGCCAAGATTTGGGGACAGGGGTTCGCAATGAGCAGTTCTTC. Protein: CASSQDLGTGVRNEQFF.

This rearrangement joins TRBV19 to TRBJ1-3; TRBD1 might be the D (6 bases). Germline V CDR1 and CDR2: LNHDA, SQIVND (reference sequence). V lost 6 bases, J lost 0 bases, and 15 bases lay in between. This CDR3 comprises 16 residues. In DNA form, the CDR3 reads TGTGCCAGTAGATTCCAGGGACAAACCTCTGGAAACACCATATATTTT. As protein: CASRFQGQTSGNTIYF.

The rearrangement uses TRBV4-1 and TRBJ2-1, with 7 bases that match TRBD2. Per germline, CDR1 MGHRA and CDR2 YSYEKL. The V gene end was trimmed by 1 base and the J gene end by 7 bases; junction bases not matched to a gene: 10. CDR3 size: 16 residues. CDR3 coding DNA: TGCGCCAGCAGCCAAGCCAGATGGAGCGGGGTTAATGAGCAGTTCTTC. Translated, it gives CASSQARWSGVNEQFF.

This clonotype was recorded a few times. The chain uses TRBV29-1 and TRBJ1-1; D is perhaps TRBD1 (5 bases). There are 12 residues in the CDR3. The V gene's germline CDR1 is SQVTM and CDR2 ANQGSEA. V dropped 4 bases and J dropped 10 bases, with 16 bases sitting between them. The CDR3 sequence: CSVGGPRHGAFF. CDR3 sequence (DNA): TGCAGCGTTGGGGGCCCTAGGCATGGAGCTTTCTTT.